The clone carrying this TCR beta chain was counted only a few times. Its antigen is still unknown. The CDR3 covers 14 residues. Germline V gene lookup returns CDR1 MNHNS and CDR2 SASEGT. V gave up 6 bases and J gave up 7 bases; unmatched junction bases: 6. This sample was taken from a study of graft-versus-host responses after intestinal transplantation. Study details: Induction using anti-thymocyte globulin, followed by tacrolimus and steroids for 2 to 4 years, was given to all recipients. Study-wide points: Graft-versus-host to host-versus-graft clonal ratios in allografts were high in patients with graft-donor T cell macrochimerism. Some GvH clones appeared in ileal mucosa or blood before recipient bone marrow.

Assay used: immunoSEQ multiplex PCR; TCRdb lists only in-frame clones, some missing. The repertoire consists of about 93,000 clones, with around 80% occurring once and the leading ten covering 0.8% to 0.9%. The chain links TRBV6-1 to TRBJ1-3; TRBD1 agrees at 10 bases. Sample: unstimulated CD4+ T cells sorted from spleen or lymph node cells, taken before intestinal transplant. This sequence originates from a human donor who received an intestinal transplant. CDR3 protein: CASREDRGKNTIYF. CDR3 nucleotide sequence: TGTGCCAGCAGGGAGGACAGGGGGAAGAACACCATATATTTT.